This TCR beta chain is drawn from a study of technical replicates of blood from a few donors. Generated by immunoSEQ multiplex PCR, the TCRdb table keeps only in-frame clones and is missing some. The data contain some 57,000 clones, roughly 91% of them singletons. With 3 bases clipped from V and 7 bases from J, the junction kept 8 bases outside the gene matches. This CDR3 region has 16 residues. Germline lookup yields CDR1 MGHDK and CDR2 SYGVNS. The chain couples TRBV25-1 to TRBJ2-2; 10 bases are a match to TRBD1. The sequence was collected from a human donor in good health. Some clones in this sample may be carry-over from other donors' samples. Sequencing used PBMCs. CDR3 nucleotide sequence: TGTGCCAGCAGTGACCCACCGGGACAGGGGTACGGGGAGCTGTTTTTT. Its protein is CASSDPPGQGYGELFF. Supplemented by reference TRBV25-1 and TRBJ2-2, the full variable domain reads EADIYQTPRYLVIGTGKKITLECSQTMGHDKMYWYQQDPGMELHLIHYSYGVNSTEKGDLSSESTVSRIRTEHFPLTLESARPSHTSQYLCASSDPPGQGYGELFFGEGSRLTVL.